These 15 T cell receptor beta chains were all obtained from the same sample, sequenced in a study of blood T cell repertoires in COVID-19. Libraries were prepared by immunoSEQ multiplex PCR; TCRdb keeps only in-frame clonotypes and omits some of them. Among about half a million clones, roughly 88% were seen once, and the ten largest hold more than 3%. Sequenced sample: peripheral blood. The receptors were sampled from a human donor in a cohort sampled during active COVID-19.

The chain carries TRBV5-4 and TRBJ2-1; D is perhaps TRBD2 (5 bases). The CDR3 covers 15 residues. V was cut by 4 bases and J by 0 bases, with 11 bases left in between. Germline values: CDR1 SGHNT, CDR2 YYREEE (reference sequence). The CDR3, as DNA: TGTGCCAGCAGCCCGGGGAGAAGCTCCTACAATGAGCAGTTCTTC. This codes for CASSPGRSSYNEQFF.

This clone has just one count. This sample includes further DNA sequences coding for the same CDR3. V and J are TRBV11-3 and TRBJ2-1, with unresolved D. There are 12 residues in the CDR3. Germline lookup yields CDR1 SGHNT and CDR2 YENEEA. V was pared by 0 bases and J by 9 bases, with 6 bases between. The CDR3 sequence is CASSLEGGEQFF. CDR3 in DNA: TGTGCCAGCAGCTTAGAAGGCGGTGAGCAGTTCTTC.

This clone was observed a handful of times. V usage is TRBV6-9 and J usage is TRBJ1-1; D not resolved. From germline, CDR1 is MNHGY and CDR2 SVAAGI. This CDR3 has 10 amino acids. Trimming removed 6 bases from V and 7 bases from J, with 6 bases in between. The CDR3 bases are TGTGCCAGCAGCCCAAATGAAGCTTTCTTT. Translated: CASSPNEAFF.

CDR3 in amino acids: CASLAEGDYEQYF. The CDR3 coding sequence is TGTGCCAGCCTAGCGGAGGGGGACTACGAGCAGTACTTC. J is TRBJ2-7 and V is TRBV28; a weak D match, TRBD2 (7 bases). V shed 8 bases and J shed 3 bases, with 14 bases lying between them. Germline CDR1 is MDHEN and CDR2 is SYDVKM. This CDR3 region has 13 residues.

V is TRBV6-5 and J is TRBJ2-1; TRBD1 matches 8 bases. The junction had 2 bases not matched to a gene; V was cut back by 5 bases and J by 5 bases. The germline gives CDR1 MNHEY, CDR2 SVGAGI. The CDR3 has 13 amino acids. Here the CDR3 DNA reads TGTGCCAGCAGTAGGACAGGGAACAATGAGCAGTTCTTC. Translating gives CASSRTGNNEQFF.

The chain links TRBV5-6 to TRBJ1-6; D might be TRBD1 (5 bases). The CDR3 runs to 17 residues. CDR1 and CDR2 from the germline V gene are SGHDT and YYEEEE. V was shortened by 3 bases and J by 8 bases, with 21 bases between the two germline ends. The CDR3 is CASSSPGDRGPYSPLHF. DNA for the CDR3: TGTGCCAGCAGCTCTCCGGGAGACCGGGGCCCCTATTCACCCCTCCACTTT. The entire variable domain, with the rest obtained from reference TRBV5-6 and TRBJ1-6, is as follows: DAGVTQSPTHLIKTRGQQVTLRCSPKSGHDTVSWYQQALGQGPQFIFQYYEEEERQRGNFPDRFSGHQFPNYSSELNVNALLLGDSALYLCASSSPGDRGPYSPLHFGNGTRLTVT.

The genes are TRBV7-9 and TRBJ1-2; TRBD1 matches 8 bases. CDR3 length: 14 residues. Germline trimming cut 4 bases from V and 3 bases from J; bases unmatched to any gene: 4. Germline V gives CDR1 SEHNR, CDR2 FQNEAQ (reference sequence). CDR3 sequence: CASSWTGRDYGYTF. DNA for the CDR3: TGTGCCAGCAGCTGGACAGGGCGGGACTATGGCTACACCTTC.

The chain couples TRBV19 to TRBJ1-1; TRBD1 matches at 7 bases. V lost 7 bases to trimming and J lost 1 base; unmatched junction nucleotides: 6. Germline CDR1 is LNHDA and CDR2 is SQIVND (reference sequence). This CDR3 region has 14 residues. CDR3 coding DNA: TGTGCCAGTACTACAGGGGCCGCGAACACTGAAGCTTTCTTT. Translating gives CASTTGAANTEAFF.

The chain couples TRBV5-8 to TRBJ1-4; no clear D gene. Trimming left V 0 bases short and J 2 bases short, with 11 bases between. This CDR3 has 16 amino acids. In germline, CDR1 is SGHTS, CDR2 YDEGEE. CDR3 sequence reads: CASSLGGSTTNEKLFF. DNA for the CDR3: TGTGCCAGCAGCTTGGGCGGTTCGACCACTAATGAAAAACTGTTTTTT.

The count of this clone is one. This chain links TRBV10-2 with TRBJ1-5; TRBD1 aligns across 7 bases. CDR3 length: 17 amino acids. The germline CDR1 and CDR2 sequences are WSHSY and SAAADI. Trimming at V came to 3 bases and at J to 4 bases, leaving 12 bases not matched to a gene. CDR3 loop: CASSDPVDRVGNQPQHF. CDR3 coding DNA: TGCGCCAGCAGTGACCCTGTCGACAGGGTCGGGAATCAGCCCCAGCATTTT.

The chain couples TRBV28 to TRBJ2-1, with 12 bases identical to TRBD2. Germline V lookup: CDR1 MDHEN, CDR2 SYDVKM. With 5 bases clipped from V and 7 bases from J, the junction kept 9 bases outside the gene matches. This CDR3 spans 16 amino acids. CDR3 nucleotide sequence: TGTGCCAGCAGTCCCTTTTCTAGCGGGAGGGGGAATGAGCAGTTCTTC. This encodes CASSPFSSGRGNEQFF.

CDR3: CASSSGTGLGAYYTF. CDR3 bases: TGTGCCAGCAGTTCCGGGACAGGGCTCGGAGCCTATTACACCTTC. The chain links TRBV28 to TRBJ1-2, with 9 bases fitting TRBD1. The CDR3 runs 15 residues. The germline V gene has CDR1 MDHEN and CDR2 SYDVKM. V dropped 4 bases and J dropped 11; count of bases not matched to a gene: 14.

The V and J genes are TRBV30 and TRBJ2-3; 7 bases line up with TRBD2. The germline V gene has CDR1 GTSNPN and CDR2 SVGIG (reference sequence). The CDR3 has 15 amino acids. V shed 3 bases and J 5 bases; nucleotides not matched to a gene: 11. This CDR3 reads CAWRLEGRAKDTQYF. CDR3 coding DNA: TGTGCCTGGAGGCTAGAGGGGAGGGCCAAAGATACGCAGTATTTT.

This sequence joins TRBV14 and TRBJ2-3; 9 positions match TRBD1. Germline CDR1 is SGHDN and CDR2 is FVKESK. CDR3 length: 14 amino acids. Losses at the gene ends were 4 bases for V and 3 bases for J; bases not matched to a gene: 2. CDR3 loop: CASSRDRGTDTQYF. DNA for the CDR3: TGTGCCAGCAGCCGAGACAGGGGGACAGATACGCAGTATTTT.

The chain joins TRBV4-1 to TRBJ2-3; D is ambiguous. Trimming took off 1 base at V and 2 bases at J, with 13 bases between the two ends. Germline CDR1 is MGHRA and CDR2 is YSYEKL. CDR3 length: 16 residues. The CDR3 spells CASSQGGEAFTDTQYF. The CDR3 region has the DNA TGCGCCAGCAGCCAAGGCGGAGAGGCCTTCACAGATACGCAGTATTTT.